Listed below are T cell receptor beta chains from one sample, sequenced in a study of identical twins. Each CDR3 protein is one row after TCRdb ran MiXCR on the 5' RACE reads. Among roughly 490,000 distinct CDR3 sequences listed, 14% were seen once. These data also formed part of another study, on yellow fever vaccine responses in identical twins.

Sequencing used CD4+ T cells sorted from blood. The source of these receptors is a woman between 18 and 29 years old in good health. The CDR3 runs from the conserved cysteine through the conserved F or W. Each record gives: J gene, CDR3 length, clone size, V gene, D gene, CDR3 protein, CDR3 DNA. D genes are given only for firm matches. Clone size is given for some rows only: seen once, a few or many times, or a class if the clone is expanded.

TRBJ2-1,14,-,TRBV18,-,CASSPPQGSNEQFF,TGTGCCAGCTCACCACCGCAGGGTAGCAATGAGCAGTTCTTC
TRBJ1-1,17,-,TRBV7-8,-,CASSLATGPGWRTEAFF,TGTGCCAGCAGCTTAGCCACAGGGCCCGGTTGGAGGACTGAAGCTTTCTTT
TRBJ1-3,14,-,TRBV28,-,CASSGGYPGNTIYF,TGTGCCAGCAGTGGGGGATATCCTGGAAACACCATATATTTT
TRBJ2-5,14,few,TRBV20-1,-,CSARRDPSQETQYF,TGCAGTGCTAGAAGGGACCCTTCACAAGAGACCCAGTACTTC
TRBJ2-4,14,-,TRBV10-3,-,CAITEGPGPNIQYF,TGTGCCATCACCGAGGGGCCAGGGCCAAACATTCAGTACTTC
TRBJ2-7,12,many,TRBV12-3/TRBV12-4,-,CASSFPPYEQYF,TGTGCCAGCAGTTTTCCGCCTTACGAGCAGTACTTC
TRBJ2-1,15,-,TRBV9,TRBD1,CASSYRGTGPNEQFF,TGTGCCAGCAGCTACCGCGGGACAGGGCCGAATGAGCAGTTCTTC
TRBJ2-3,17,-,TRBV24-1,TRBD2,CATSEGTSGGVADTQYF,TGTGCCACCAGTGAGGGTACTAGCGGGGGGGTGGCAGATACGCAGTATTTT
TRBJ2-1,13,few,TRBV2,-,CADRTGYYNEQFF,TGTGCCGACCGGACGGGATACTACAATGAGCAGTTCTTC
TRBJ2-2,16,few,TRBV6-2/TRBV6-3,TRBD1,CASSYGWTGVTGELFF,TGTGCCAGCAGTTACGGTTGGACAGGGGTCACCGGGGAGCTGTTTTTT
TRBJ2-7,13,-,TRBV5-1,TRBD1,CASRAGTGPEQYF,TGCGCCAGCAGAGCTGGGACAGGGCCCGAGCAGTACTTC
TRBJ2-1,13,-,TRBV6-1,TRBD2,CASMRGGPNEQFF,TGTGCCAGCATGCGCGGGGGGCCAAATGAGCAGTTCTTC
TRBJ1-6,12,few,TRBV5-6,-,CASKEGKSPLHF,TGTGCCAGCAAGGAGGGGAAATCACCCCTCCACTTT
TRBJ2-2,14,-,TRBV3-1,-,CASSSGAVSGELFF,TGTGCCAGCAGCTCCGGGGCTGTTTCCGGGGAGCTGTTTTTT
TRBJ1-2,11,many,TRBV3-1,-,CASSQEGGYTF,TGTGCCAGCAGCCAAGAGGGGGGCTACACCTTC
TRBJ2-7,14,few,TRBV5-1,TRBD2,CASSSSGGVYEQYF,TGCGCCAGCAGCTCTAGCGGGGGCGTCTACGAGCAGTACTTC
TRBJ1-2,15,few,TRBV5-1,TRBD1,CASSWDSSIRYGYTF,TGCGCCAGCAGCTGGGACAGCTCTATAAGATATGGCTACACCTTC
TRBJ2-1,15,-,TRBV14,TRBD2,CASSPGTSVLDEQFF,TGTGCCAGCAGCCCCGGGACTAGCGTATTGGATGAGCAGTTCTTC
TRBJ2-7,14,few,TRBV6-5,-,CASSYGQAPYEQYF,TGTGCCAGCAGTTACGGGCAGGCCCCCTACGAGCAGTACTTC
TRBJ1-3,13,many,TRBV12-3/TRBV12-4,-,CASSSGSGNTIYF,TGTGCCAGCAGTTCAGGATCTGGAAACACCATATATTTT
TRBJ2-7,11,few,TRBV29-1,-,CSVGDGAVGIF,-
TRBJ2-2,13,-,TRBV7-2,-,CASSRGGAGELFF,TGTGCCAGCAGCCGAGGGGGAGCCGGGGAGCTGTTTTTT
TRBJ2-2,15,many,TRBV7-9,TRBD2,CASSWAGGITGELFF,TGTGCCAGCAGCTGGGCCGGGGGGATCACCGGGGAGCTGTTTTTT
TRBJ1-1,11,many,TRBV20-1,-,CSASPNTEAFF,TGCAGTGCTAGCCCTAACACTGAAGCTTTCTTT
TRBJ2-7,12,-,TRBV6-6,-,CASYHLGSEQYF,TGTGCCAGCTACCACTTGGGGTCCGAGCAGTACTTC
TRBJ1-4,14,-,TRBV27,-,CASSLSGSNEKLFF,TGTGCCAGCAGTTTAAGTGGGAGTAATGAAAAACTGTTTTTT
TRBJ2-7,17,few,TRBV10-3,-,CAISESRGPGSPYEQYF,TGTGCCATCAGTGAGTCCCGGGGCCCCGGATCTCCCTACGAGCAGTACTTC
TRBJ2-1,14,-,TRBV30,-,CAWSGGGTYNEQFF,TGTGCCTGGAGTGGAGGCGGAACCTACAATGAGCAGTTCTTC
TRBJ2-3,15,-,TRBV7-8,-,CASSLGLSKTDTQYF,TGTGCCAGCAGCTTAGGACTCTCGAAGACAGATACGCAGTATTTT
TRBJ2-1,16,few,TRBV2,TRBD2,CASNRAGTSPYNEQFF,TGTGCCAGTAACCGAGCCGGGACTAGCCCCTACAATGAGCAGTTCTTC
TRBJ1-5,15,-,TRBV27,-,CASSREGGGNQPQHF,TGTGCCAGCAGCAGGGAAGGGGGAGGCAATCAGCCCCAGCATTTT
TRBJ1-1,16,few,TRBV20-1,TRBD1,CSASNRVAGGLTEAFF,TGCAGTGCTTCCAATAGGGTGGCAGGGGGCCTCACTGAAGCTTTCTTT
TRBJ2-2,15,many,TRBV5-1,TRBD1,CASSFRQGNTGELFF,TGCGCCAGCAGCTTTCGACAGGGGAACACCGGGGAGCTGTTTTTT
TRBJ1-5,18,-,TRBV12-3/TRBV12-4,TRBD1,CASSRGTGTMGANQPQHF,TGTGCCAGCAGTAGAGGGACAGGGACCATGGGGGCCAATCAGCCCCAGCATTTT
TRBJ1-2,13,many,TRBV29-1,TRBD1,CSGSGQVDYGYTF,TGCAGCGGGTCGGGACAGGTCGACTATGGCTACACCTTC
TRBJ2-1,16,-,TRBV5-6,TRBD1,CASSLGQGLYYNEQFF,TGTGCCAGCAGCTTGGGACAGGGGTTGTACTACAATGAGCAGTTCTTC
TRBJ2-3,14,-,TRBV5-1,-,CASSFGQLTDTQYF,TGCGCCAGCAGCTTCGGACAGCTCACAGATACGCAGTATTTT
TRBJ2-5,15,many,TRBV5-1,-,CASSLGGQLGETQYF,TGCGCCAGCAGCTTGGGCGGACAGTTAGGAGAGACCCAGTACTTC